A single T cell receptor (beta chain) is shown here with its context. What it binds is unknown. This CDR3 spans 15 amino acids. Trimming left V 0 bases short and J 3 bases short, with 10 bases between. Germline V gives CDR1 SGDLS, CDR2 YYNGEE. TCRdb keeps only in-frame clones here, not all; method: immunoSEQ multiplex PCR. In the table there are 50,000 to 70,000 clones, roughly four fifths of which are singletons. The sample originates from a study of OX40 agonist ivuxolimab in advanced cancers. Study-wide points: Clonal expansion from baseline to week 6 occurred in both CD4+ and CD8+ T cells.

The V gene is TRBV9, the J gene TRBJ1-5, with D possibly matching TRBD1 (6 bases). The sequence was collected from an adult with an advanced solid tumor such as melanoma, head and neck, liver or kidney cancer. The material was CD4+ or CD8+ T cells sorted from blood, obtained in a trial of the OX40 agonist ivuxolimab. The CDR3 spells CASSVGGQHNQPQHF. Here the CDR3 DNA reads TGTGCCAGCAGCGTAGGCGGACAGCACAATCAGCCCCAGCATTTT.